This entry lists 4 T cell receptor beta chains sequenced from one sample in a study of blood T cell repertoires in COVID-19. TCRdb's copy holds only in-frame clones and misses some; the assay was immunoSEQ multiplex PCR. The repertoire has roughly 250,000 clones, around 89% of them found once; the top ten carry roughly 2.3%. The specimen sequenced was PBMCs or T cells enriched from blood (not recorded which). These receptors came from a woman aged 18-29 years who had recovered from COVID-19.

This chain joins TRBV4-1 and TRBJ2-2; 7 bases are a match to TRBD1. This CDR3 spans 17 amino acids. V trimming: 7 bases; J trimming: 6 bases; junction bases outside the gene matches: 17. CDR1 is MGHRA and CDR2 is YSYEKL in the germline V gene. Here the CDR3 DNA reads TGCGCCAGCATAAAGAGTCGAGGCTCAACAGGGGCCGGGGAGCTGTTTTTT. Residues: CASIKSRGSTGAGELFF.

The chain has TRBV15 and TRBJ2-3; D call uncertain. CDR3 length: 16 residues. Looked up from germline, CDR1 is LNHNV and CDR2 is YYDKDF (reference sequence). The V end was cut by 0 bases, the J end by 3 bases, with 13 bases between. CDR3 nucleotide sequence: TGTGCCACCAGCAGAGATCACGGTAGTTCAACAGATACGCAGTATTTT. Protein product: CATSRDHGSSTDTQYF.

J is TRBJ1-1 and V is TRBV21-1; the table's D gene call, TRBD1, was not cross checked with the DNA. TRBV21-1 is a pseudogene. This CDR3 has 13 amino acids. The CDR3 nucleotides read TGTGCCAACCGGGACAGAGTGAACACTGAAGCTTTCTTT. Encoded protein: CANRDRVNTEAFF.

V usage is TRBV5-8 and J usage is TRBJ1-2, with D unclear. This CDR3 comprises 12 residues. CDR1 and CDR2 (germline): SGHTS, YDEGEE. Trimming left V 5 bases short and J 2 bases short, with 7 bases between. This chain's CDR3 is CASRDYNYGYTF. The CDR3 DNA reads as TGTGCCAGCAGGGACTACAACTATGGCTACACCTTC.